This T cell receptor beta chain is drawn from a study of PD-L1 blockade in urothelial cancer. As for the study in general: The number of prior chemotherapy regimens per patient was 0 to 3.

Time point of the sample: peripheral blood 6 weeks after treatment start. A total of 1 to 8 samples per patient were collected pretreatment and on-treatment. Generated by immunoSEQ multiplex PCR, the TCRdb table keeps only in-frame clones and is missing some. This table holds about 30,000 clones, around 89% found once. CDR1 and CDR2 from the germline V gene are SGDLS and YYNGEE. The CDR3 extends over 16 amino acids. V shed 6 bases, J shed 1 base, and the junction held 9 bases outside the gene matches. The V and J genes are TRBV9 and TRBJ2-2; 7 bases agree with TRBD1. Here the sequenced sample was PBMCs, taken around atezolizumab (anti-PD-L1) treatment. The sequence was obtained from an older man with urothelial cancer. The chain's CDR3 is CASTPQGTVNTGELFF. DNA for the CDR3: TGTGCCAGCACCCCCCAAGGGACAGTGAACACCGGGGAGCTGTTTTTT.